This is a list of T cell receptor beta chains from one sample in a study of response to subunit inactivated influenza vaccine. TCRdb reanalysed the RT-PCR reads using MiXCR and keeps one entry per CDR3 protein. The table shows hundreds of thousands of distinct CDR3 sequences, with less than 15% occurring only once. The sample in question was PBMCs from blood, obtained 14 to 15 days before vaccination. The receptors shown here come from a man aged 45 to 65 who received an inactivated influenza vaccine. Both conserved end residues are part of each CDR3. A D gene is named only where the DNA matches it firmly. Size tells how often a clone was seen (once, few, many) or the class of an expanded clone, and some rows leave it out.

abundance: few; len: 16; d_gene: TRBD2; v_gene: TRBV11-2; j_gene: TRBJ2-1; CDR3nt: TGTGCCAGCAGCATACCGGGACTAGCGGCAGACAATGAGCAGTTCTTC; CDR3aa: CASSIPGLAADNEQFF
abundance: .; len: 10; d_gene: .; v_gene: TRBV6-1; j_gene: TRBJ2-5; CDR3nt: TGTGCCAGCAGTGACGAGACCCAGTACTTC; CDR3aa: CASSDETQYF
abundance: many; len: 16; d_gene: TRBD2; v_gene: TRBV7-9; j_gene: TRBJ2-1; CDR3nt: TGTGCCAGCAGCTCAACGGGAGGCCCGGGGTGGAATGAGCAGTTCTTC; CDR3aa: CASSSTGGPGWNEQFF
abundance: .; len: 12; d_gene: .; v_gene: TRBV28; j_gene: TRBJ1-6; CDR3nt: TGTGCCAGCAGTTCCAGGGTTTCACCCCTCCACTTT; CDR3aa: CASSSRVSPLHF
abundance: few; len: 15; d_gene: .; v_gene: TRBV6-5; j_gene: TRBJ2-1; CDR3nt: TGTGCCAGCAGTTACGGGACACCGACATACAATGAGCAGTTCTTC; CDR3aa: CASSYGTPTYNEQFF
abundance: many; len: 15; d_gene: TRBD1; v_gene: TRBV27; j_gene: TRBJ1-5; CDR3nt: TGTGCCAGCAGTAGACAGGGACAGGGGATGCAGCCCCAGCATTTT; CDR3aa: CASSRQGQGMQPQHF
abundance: .; len: 14; d_gene: TRBD1; v_gene: TRBV3-1; j_gene: TRBJ1-6; CDR3nt: TGTGCCAGCAGTGAACAGGGGTTTGGGTCACCCCTCCACTTT; CDR3aa: CASSEQGFGSPLHF
abundance: many; len: 15; d_gene: TRBD2; v_gene: TRBV11-2; j_gene: TRBJ2-7; CDR3nt: TGTGCCAGCAGCTTAGAGGGCGGGGGACCCTACGAGCAGTACTTC; CDR3aa: CASSLEGGGPYEQYF
abundance: .; len: 15; d_gene: .; v_gene: TRBV5-1; j_gene: TRBJ1-5; CDR3nt: TGCGCCAGCAGCTTGAGTGGACAGCCGGGACAGCCCCAGCATTTT; CDR3aa: CASSLSGQPGQPQHF
abundance: .; len: 16; d_gene: TRBD1; v_gene: TRBV10-3; j_gene: TRBJ2-1; CDR3nt: TGTGCCATCAGTGGGGGGACAGGGAGCTCCTACAATGAGCAGTTCTTC; CDR3aa: CAISGGTGSSYNEQFF
abundance: few; len: 16; d_gene: .; v_gene: TRBV9; j_gene: TRBJ1-1; CDR3nt: TGTGCCAGCAGCGTATTCAAATCTGGCATGAACACTGAAGCTTTCTTT; CDR3aa: CASSVFKSGMNTEAFF
abundance: .; len: 13; d_gene: .; v_gene: TRBV7-7; j_gene: TRBJ2-1; CDR3nt: TGTGCCAGCAGCACCGACGAGGACAATGAGCAGTTCTTC; CDR3aa: CASSTDEDNEQFF
abundance: few; len: 12; d_gene: .; v_gene: TRBV5-1; j_gene: TRBJ2-3; CDR3nt: TGCGCCAGCAGGTGGAGCACAGATACGCAGTATTTT; CDR3aa: CASRWSTDTQYF
abundance: .; len: 18; d_gene: .; v_gene: TRBV13; j_gene: TRBJ1-4; CDR3nt: TGTGCCAGCAGCTTACGGTGGCAGGGGAGTGCAACTAATGAAAAACTGTTTTTT; CDR3aa: CASSLRWQGSATNEKLFF
abundance: few; len: 15; d_gene: TRBD2; v_gene: TRBV6-2/TRBV6-3; j_gene: TRBJ2-7; CDR3nt: TGTGCCAGCAGTTACTCTGGCGGGAGCTCCTACGAGCAGTACTTC; CDR3aa: CASSYSGGSSYEQYF
abundance: few; len: 13; d_gene: TRBD1; v_gene: TRBV20-1; j_gene: TRBJ2-4; CDR3nt: TGCAGTGCTCCCTTTAACAGGGGTGACATTCAGTACTTC; CDR3aa: CSAPFNRGDIQYF
abundance: .; len: 13; d_gene: TRBD1; v_gene: TRBV5-4; j_gene: TRBJ2-7; CDR3nt: TGTGCCAGCAGCTATACAGGGGCCTACGAGCAGTACTTC; CDR3aa: CASSYTGAYEQYF
abundance: .; len: 13; d_gene: TRBD2; v_gene: TRBV20-1; j_gene: TRBJ2-5; CDR3nt: TGCAGTGCTCCGACTAGCGGTGAAGAGACCCAGTACTTC; CDR3aa: CSAPTSGEETQYF
abundance: few; len: 15; d_gene: .; v_gene: TRBV6-2/TRBV6-3; j_gene: TRBJ2-6; CDR3nt: TGTGCCAGCAGTTACTGGGGTTCGATCACCAACGTCCTGACTTTC; CDR3aa: CASSYWGSITNVLTF
abundance: .; len: 12; d_gene: .; v_gene: TRBV6-1; j_gene: TRBJ2-5; CDR3nt: TGTGCTGGGGCCAGGGCCCAAGAGACCCAGTACTTC; CDR3aa: CAGARAQETQYF
abundance: few; len: 15; d_gene: .; v_gene: TRBV29-1; j_gene: TRBJ2-1; CDR3nt: TGCAGCGTTGAAGCGAGGGGGGTTCCGGACGGTGAGCAGTTCTTC; CDR3aa: CSVEARGVPDGEQFF
abundance: few; len: 16; d_gene: TRBD2; v_gene: TRBV9; j_gene: TRBJ2-1; CDR3nt: TGTGCCAGCAGCGTAGGGCTAGCGGCCACCTACAATGAGCAGTTCTTC; CDR3aa: CASSVGLAATYNEQFF
abundance: few; len: 15; d_gene: TRBD2; v_gene: TRBV10-3; j_gene: TRBJ2-5; CDR3nt: TGTGCCATCAGTGAAATAGCGGGATCGGGAGAGACCCAGTACTTC; CDR3aa: CAISEIAGSGETQYF
abundance: many; len: 14; d_gene: .; v_gene: TRBV24-1; j_gene: TRBJ2-1; CDR3nt: TGTGCCACCAGTGATTTGCAAGGTGGGAATGAGCAGTTCTTC; CDR3aa: CATSDLQGGNEQFF